This T cell receptor (beta chain) derives from a study of shared clonotypes between healthy human individuals. The assay was immunoSEQ multiplex PCR, and TCRdb's table has in-frame clones only and misses some. This repertoire shows millions of clones, about 92% found once; its top ten account for 1.5% to 2%. The CDR3 consists of 16 residues. Trimming shortened V by 4 bases and J by 3 bases, and 18 bases separated the two germline ends. In germline, CDR1 is SGHDN, CDR2 FVKESK. This clone was seen only once. As yet, its antigen is unknown. CD8 cells classed as naive were CD45RO-negative and positively selected for CCR7, excluding terminally differentiated effector memory CD45RA+ cells. Each sample came from a Caucasian adult donor living in Nashville, Tennessee. Whole-study results and caveats: In contrast to clonotypes shared by all four donors, non-shared clonotypes had lower generation probabilities.

The sample was naive CD8+ T cells from PBMCs. The chain recombines TRBV14 with TRBJ1-2, with D uncertain. This TCR derives from a man between 18 and 29 years old in good health. Some clones in this sample may be carry-over from other donors' samples. The CDR3, as DNA: TGTGCCAGCAGCCGACAAAGAGGGCCCCGGGACTATGGCTACACCTTC. Its protein is CASSRQRGPRDYGYTF.